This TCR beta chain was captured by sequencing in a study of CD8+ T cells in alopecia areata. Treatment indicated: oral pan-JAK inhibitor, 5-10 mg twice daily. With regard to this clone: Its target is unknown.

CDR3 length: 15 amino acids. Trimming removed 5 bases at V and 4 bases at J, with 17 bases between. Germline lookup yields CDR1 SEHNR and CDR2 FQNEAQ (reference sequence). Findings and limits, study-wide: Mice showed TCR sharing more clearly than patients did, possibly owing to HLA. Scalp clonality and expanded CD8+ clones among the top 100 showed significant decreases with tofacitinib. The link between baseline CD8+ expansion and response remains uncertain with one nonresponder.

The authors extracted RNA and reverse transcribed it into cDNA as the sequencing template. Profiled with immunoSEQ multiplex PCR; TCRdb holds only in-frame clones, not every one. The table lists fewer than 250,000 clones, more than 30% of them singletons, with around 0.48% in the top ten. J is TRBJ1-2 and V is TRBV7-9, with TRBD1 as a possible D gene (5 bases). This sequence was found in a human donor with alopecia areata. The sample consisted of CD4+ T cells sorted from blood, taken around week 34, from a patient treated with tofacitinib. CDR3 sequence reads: CASSPGGAALYGYTF. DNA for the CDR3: TGTGCCAGCAGCCCAGGAGGGGCCGCCCTCTATGGCTACACCTTC.